The next 20 T cell receptor beta chains were all read from a single sample in a study of T cell changes during pregnancy in multiple sclerosis. Method: immunoSEQ multiplex PCR; TCRdb's copy keeps in-frame clones and lacks some. The sample consists of 100,000 or so clones, 91% of them appearing once. Sequencing used peripheral blood, obtained in the second trimester of pregnancy. Receptors were obtained from a female donor with multiple sclerosis, enrolled in a pregnancy study.

The CDR3 protein is CASSLKRTGGSYNEQFF. CDR3 bases: TGTGCCAGCAGCTTGAAGAGGACAGGAGGTTCCTACAATGAGCAGTTCTTC. This rearrangement joins TRBV5-4 to TRBJ2-1; 7 bases map to TRBD1. CDR3 length equals 17 residues. Trimming cost V 1 base and J 1 base; bases outside gene matches: 8. Per germline, CDR1 SGHNT and CDR2 YYREEE (reference sequence). Using reference TRBV5-4 and TRBJ2-1 for the parts outside the CDR3, the full variable domain is ETGVTQSPTHLIKTRGQQVTLRCSSQSGHNTVSWYQQALGQGPQFIFQYYREEENGRGNFPPRFSGLQFPNYSSELNVNALELDDSALYLCASSLKRTGGSYNEQFFGPGTRLTVL.

The CDR3 sequence is CASSLEWTGTSGKETQYF. CDR3 in DNA: TGTGCCAGCAGCTTAGAGTGGACCGGGACTAGCGGGAAAGAGACCCAGTACTTC. The chain is built from TRBV7-8 and TRBJ2-5; 13 bases fit TRBD2. The CDR3 is 18 residues long. CDR1 is SGHVS, CDR2 FQNEAQ, per germline. Unmatched junction bases numbered 8, after V lost 1 base and J lost 3 bases.

The genes are TRBV6-1 and TRBJ2-3, with 12 bases lining up with TRBD2. Germline CDR1 is MNHNS and CDR2 is SASEGT. The V gene end was trimmed by 1 base and the J gene end by 4 bases; junction bases not matched to a gene: 0. This CDR3 is built from 15 residues. The CDR3 coding sequence is TGTGCCAGCAGTGAAGGACTAGCGGGAGCAGATACGCAGTATTTT. Protein: CASSEGLAGADTQYF.

The table lists this clone with a count of one. This chain connects TRBV18 to TRBJ1-1, with 9 positions matching TRBD1. V was clipped by 2 bases and J by 4 bases; unmatched bases: 17. The CDR3 is 19 amino acids. Germline CDR1 reads KGHSH; CDR2 reads LQKENI. The CDR3 nucleotides are TGTGCCAGCTCACCATTAAACGGGGGACAAGGGACAGGGAGCACTGAAGCTTTCTTT. This codes for CASSPLNGGQGTGSTEAFF.

The chain employs TRBV6-5 and TRBJ2-1; 10 bases align to TRBD1. Germline-derived CDR1 and CDR2 are MNHEY and SVGAGI. The CDR3 consists of 15 residues. V lost 8 bases and J lost 2; bases outside the gene matches: 6. CDR3 sequence: CASRRTGGAYNEQFF. CDR3 coding DNA: TGTGCCAGCCGCCGGACAGGGGGGGCCTACAATGAGCAGTTCTTC.

The V call is TRBV7-9, the J call TRBJ2-7; 8 bases align to TRBD1. The CDR3 runs to 14 residues. CDR1 and CDR2 from the germline V gene are SEHNR and FQNEAQ (reference sequence). The V segment lost 7 bases and the J segment 2 bases; nucleotides outside the gene matches: 7. CDR3 protein: CASNKQGDPYEQYF. The CDR3 DNA is TGTGCCAGCAACAAACAGGGGGATCCCTACGAGCAGTACTTC. The entire variable domain, with the rest obtained from reference TRBV7-9 and TRBJ2-7, is as follows: DTGVSQNPRHKITKRGQNVTFRCDPISEHNRLYWYRQTLGQGPEFLTYFQNEAQLEKSRLLSDRFSAERPKGSFSTLEIQRTEQGDSAMYLCASNKQGDPYEQYFGPGTRLTVT.

The chain is built from TRBV19 and TRBJ2-5; no firm D call. CDR3 length equals 14 residues. Trimming took off 1 base at V and 4 bases at J, with 10 bases between the two ends. CDR1 LNHDA and CDR2 SQIVND come from the germline V gene (reference sequence). In DNA, the CDR3 is TGTGCCAGTAGTATAGGCCCAGGTGGAGAGACCCAGTACTTC. This gives the protein CASSIGPGGETQYF.

The DNA for the CDR3 is TGCGCCAGCAGCTGGACCGGGACAAGAGTGAACACTGAAGCTTTCTTT. It is translated as CASSWTGTRVNTEAFF. The gene calls are TRBV5-1 and TRBJ1-1; a weak D match, TRBD1 (6 bases). This CDR3 has 16 amino acids. V lost 3 bases and J 0 bases, leaving 15 bases between the germline ends. Per germline, CDR1 SGHRS and CDR2 YFSETQ.

The gene calls are TRBV7-3 and TRBJ2-5; D is ambiguous. V was pared by 2 bases and J by 7 bases, with 11 bases between. The CDR3 runs to 13 residues. The V gene's germline CDR1 is SGHTA and CDR2 FQGTGA. Here the CDR3 reads CASSLRLEGTQYF. Written as DNA, the CDR3 is TGTGCCAGCAGCTTACGGCTAGAAGGGACCCAGTACTTC. Together with reference TRBV7-3 and TRBJ2-5, the CDR3 gives the full variable domain: GAGVSQTPSNKVTEKGKYVELRCDPISGHTALYWYRQSLGQGPEFLIYFQGTGAADDSGLPNDRFFAVRPEGSVSTLKIQRTERGDSAVYLCASSLRLEGTQYFGPGTRLLVL.

V usage is TRBV4-1 and J usage is TRBJ2-7, with TRBD2 as a possible D gene (7 bases). V was shortened by 1 base and J by 5 bases, with 12 bases between the two germline ends. CDR3 length equals 14 residues. Germline CDR1 MGHRA, CDR2 YSYEKL. CDR3 DNA: TGCGCCAGCAGCCAAGGGAGGGGGGGGGACGAGCAGTACTTC. Translation: CASSQGRGGDEQYF.

V is TRBV30 and J is TRBJ2-7; 9 bases fit TRBD1. Germline V gene sequence: CDR1 GTSNPN, CDR2 SVGIG (reference sequence). The CDR3 loop spans 14 amino acids. With 2 bases clipped from V and 3 bases from J, the junction kept 5 bases outside the gene matches. CDR3 in DNA: TGTGCCTGGAGTCCGGGGACAGGGCGCTACGAGCAGTACTTC. It is translated as CAWSPGTGRYEQYF.

This clone was picked up one time. The chain joins TRBV9 to TRBJ2-1; 7 positions match TRBD2. V trimming: 3 bases; J trimming: 5 bases; junction bases outside the gene matches: 2. The CDR3 extends over 13 amino acids. From germline, CDR1 is SGDLS and CDR2 YYNGEE. CDR3 region: CASSGGLNNEQFF. The CDR3, as DNA: TGTGCCAGCAGCGGGGGACTAAACAATGAGCAGTTCTTC.

The chain joins TRBV5-1 to TRBJ2-7; D possibly corresponds to TRBD2 (5 bases). Germline CDR1 reads SGHRS; CDR2 reads YFSETQ. The CDR3 has 15 residues. Trimming pared 0 bases from V and 2 bases from J, leaving 12 bases between. The DNA for the CDR3 is TGCGCCAGCAGCTTGGAGCCTAGCCGGACCTACGAGCAGTACTTC. Its translation is CASSLEPSRTYEQYF.

The J gene is TRBJ1-3, the V gene TRBV6-5; D not resolved. Germline assignment: CDR1 MNHEY and CDR2 SVGAGI. This CDR3 is built from 15 residues. Trimming left V 2 bases short and J 0 bases short, with 8 bases between. The CDR3 spells CASSYNGNSGNTIYF. The CDR3 DNA is TGTGCCAGCAGTTACAACGGTAACTCTGGAAACACCATATATTTT.

The chain combines TRBV28 with TRBJ1-2; 8 positions match TRBD1. V shed 5 bases and J 6 bases; nucleotides not matched to a gene: 5. This CDR3 is built from 13 residues. Per germline, CDR1 MDHEN and CDR2 SYDVKM. The CDR3 protein is CASSVQGVDGYTF. CDR3 in DNA: TGTGCCAGCAGTGTACAGGGGGTCGATGGCTACACCTTC.

A note on this clone: No conserved phenylalanine or tryptophan ends this CDR3, so it is likely a read error. The limits of the CDR3 on the DNA are not certain, so only TCRdb's listed CDR3 is given. The V call is TRBV5-6, the J call TRBJ1-4; the table assigns TRBD1, which was not confirmed against the DNA. The CDR3 contains 11 residues when both ends are counted. Germline V gene sequence: CDR1 SGHDT, CDR2 YYEEEE. The CDR3 loop is CASSSGTAVHV.

The chain carries TRBV4-1 and TRBJ2-2; 9 bases agree with TRBD2. Unmatched junction bases numbered 8, after V lost 0 bases and J lost 0 bases. Germline V gene lookup returns CDR1 MGHRA and CDR2 YSYEKL. The length of the CDR3 is 19 residues. The CDR3 protein is CASSQERLAGIPNTGELFF. The DNA of the CDR3 is TGCGCCAGCAGCCAAGAGCGGCTAGCGGGGATTCCGAACACCGGGGAGCTGTTTTTT.

This chain uses TRBV6-5 with TRBJ2-7, with TRBD2 matching over 9 bases. J was trimmed by 3 bases and V by 7 bases; bases with no gene match: 10. This CDR3 region has 15 residues. The germline V gene has CDR1 MNHEY and CDR2 SVGAGI. CDR3 nucleotide sequence: TGTGCCAGCAATGGACCCGGGACTAGCAGCTACGAGCAGTACTTC. Its protein is CASNGPGTSSYEQYF.

The rearrangement joins TRBV6-5 to TRBJ1-1; tentatively, D is TRBD1 (6 bases). V was clipped by 6 bases and J by 5 bases, with 19 bases between them. The CDR3 extends over 15 amino acids. From germline, CDR1 is MNHEY and CDR2 SVGAGI. CDR3 bases: TGTGCCAGCAGCTACCGACAGGCCGCTGGGACTGAAGCTTTCTTT. The encoded protein is CASSYRQAAGTEAFF.

V usage is TRBV28 and J usage is TRBJ1-2; no definite D call. Trimming pared 3 bases from V and 8 bases from J, leaving 19 bases between. The CDR3 runs to 15 residues. Germline-derived CDR1 and CDR2 are MDHEN and SYDVKM. Here the CDR3 DNA reads TGTGCCAGCAGTTTTGATGCGGGAGGTGTGGGGGGCTACACCTTC. Protein product: CASSFDAGGVGGYTF.